A single sample is the source of the 12 T cell receptor beta chains below, sequenced in a study of blood T cells in healthy people across ages. Combining a sample-barcoded 5' primer with a J-beta primer mix, a second PCR ran for roughly 7 to 12 cycles. TCRdb processed the 5' RACE reads anew with MiXCR; each CDR3 protein has one entry. The sample consists of about 800,000 distinct CDR3 sequences, 55% to 70% of them appearing once. Sequences were obtained from blood. These receptors originate from a man aged 25 to 40 in good health.

V and J are TRBV29-1 and TRBJ1-1; D is unclear. Germline V gene data show CDR1 as SQVTM and CDR2 as ANQGSEA. The CDR3 extends over 15 amino acids. V gave up 6 bases and J gave up 0 bases, with 17 bases separating them. CDR3 sequence reads: CSVALTTIVNTEAFF. The CDR3 nucleotides are TGCAGCGTCGCTCTTACTACCATAGTGAACACTGAAGCTTTCTTT.

V and J are TRBV27 and TRBJ2-1; maybe TRBD1 (6 bases). V lost 7 bases and J 2 bases, leaving 12 bases between the germline ends. Germline V lookup: CDR1 MNHEY, CDR2 SMNVEV (reference sequence). The CDR3 is 14 residues long. The CDR3 region is CASTSGVTYNEQFF. CDR3 nucleotide sequence: TGTGCCAGCACGTCAGGGGTAACCTACAATGAGCAGTTCTTC.

This clonotype turned up a few times. The chain couples TRBV7-2 to TRBJ2-5; D possibly matches TRBD1 or TRBD2 (5 bases each). The J call may be faulty, since TRBJ2-7 better matches the DNA end. CDR1 SGHTA and CDR2 FQGNSA come from the germline V gene. The CDR3 runs 13 residues. CDR3 in amino acids: CASSLVGGAEQYF. The CDR3 DNA follows: TGTGCCAGCAGCTTAGTTGGGGGTGCCGAGCAGTACTTC.

The V call is TRBV29-1, the J call TRBJ2-3; TRBD2 matches at 8 bases. CDR3 length equals 10 residues. The V gene end was trimmed by 2 bases and the J gene end by 11 bases; junction bases not matched to a gene: 0. CDR1 is SQVTM and CDR2 is ANQGSEA in the germline V gene. This chain's CDR3 is CSVETSGQYF. The CDR3 coding sequence is TGCAGCGTTGAAACTAGCGGGCAGTATTTT.

V gene TRBV21-1 combines with J gene TRBJ2-1. TRBV21-1 is a recognized pseudogene. The CDR3 consists of 13 residues. This CDR3 is CASSKKRVNEQFF. The CDR3 coding sequence is TGTGCCAGCAGCAAAAAGCGAGTCAATGAGCAGTTCTTC.

The chain is built from TRBV4-3 and TRBJ2-7; no firm D call. Germline V gene sequence: CDR1 LGHNA, CDR2 YSLEER. The V end was cut by 2 bases, the J end by 0 bases, with 14 bases between. This CDR3 contains 16 residues. CDR3 protein: CASSQQALPTSYEQYF. The CDR3 DNA reads TGCGCCAGCAGCCAACAGGCCCTCCCCACCTCCTACGAGCAGTACTTC.

This chain connects TRBV28 to TRBJ2-7, with 11 positions matching TRBD2. V trimming: 2 bases; J trimming: 2 bases; junction bases outside the gene matches: 5. This CDR3 contains 16 residues. The germline V gene encodes CDR1 MDHEN and CDR2 SYDVKM. CDR3 in amino acids: CASSLGPSGRTYEQYF. The CDR3 DNA reads as TGTGCCAGCAGTTTAGGCCCTAGCGGGAGGACCTACGAGCAGTACTTC.

The genes are TRBV20-1 and TRBJ1-2; tentatively, D is TRBD1 (5 bases). The germline CDR1 and CDR2 sequences are DFQATT and SNEGSKA (reference sequence). V lost 3 bases and J 2 bases, leaving 25 bases between the germline ends. The CDR3 has 18 residues. As DNA, the CDR3 is TGCAGTGCTAGTCTGCTAGTTGGGGCGTGGGCGATGAACTATGGCTACACCTTC. Protein: CSASLLVGAWAMNYGYTF.

V gene TRBV14 combines with J gene TRBJ2-3; 7 nucleotides match TRBD2. Germline CDR1 and CDR2: SGHDN and FVKESK. The CDR3 is 12 residues long. V lost 5 bases to trimming and J lost 10 bases; unmatched junction nucleotides: 6. CDR3 residues: CASSATSRPQYF. For the CDR3, the DNA is TGTGCCAGCAGCGCGACTAGCCGTCCGCAGTATTTT.

Here the CDR3 DNA reads TGTGCCAGCAGTTCGAGGACTAGCGGGGAGTCCTACAATGAGCAGTTCTTC. It specifies CASSSRTSGESYNEQFF. V gene TRBV6-2 or TRBV6-3 combines with J gene TRBJ2-1; 12 bases are shared with TRBD2. This CDR3 is 17 amino acids long. The junction had 5 bases not matched to a gene; V was cut back by 4 bases and J by 1 base. Looked up from germline, CDR1 is MNHEY and CDR2 is SVGEGT.

This chain uses TRBV3-1 with TRBJ2-1; D uncertain. The CDR3 consists of 12 residues. V was clipped by 7 bases and J by 9 bases, with 13 bases between them. CDR1 is LGHDT and CDR2 is YNNKEL in the germline V gene (reference sequence). This CDR3 is CASTTENGEQFF. In DNA, the CDR3 is TGTGCCAGCACCACCGAAAACGGTGAGCAGTTCTTC.

This sequence joins TRBV6-6 and TRBJ2-5, with a tentative D call TRBD2 (7 bases). This CDR3 is 14 amino acids long. V was cut by 7 bases and J by 3 bases, with 15 bases left in between. CDR1 and CDR2 (germline): MNHNY, SVGAGI (reference sequence). The CDR3 nucleotides read TGTGCCAGCATATCACGGGGGGCTGAAGAGACCCAGTACTTC. It codes for CASISRGAEETQYF.